The present T cell receptor beta chain was sequenced within a study of blood T cell repertoires in COVID-19. Study summary: Acute and convalescent COVID-19 specimens originated in the United States, Italy and Spain. The analysed material was cDNA or gDNA that came from T cells, B-cell-depleted T cells, or PBMCs.

Per the original methods: Amplification from reference gene primers served as the basis for estimated nucleated cell counts. The protocol was immunoSEQ multiplex PCR, while the TCRdb copy is restricted to in-frame clones and leaves out a portion. Clone size and the V and J calls come from that table; the DNA yielded D and trimming. The table records tens of thousands of clones, roughly 90% of them present only once. CDR1 is SGHRS and CDR2 is YFSETQ in the germline V gene. V lost 0 bases and J 10 bases, leaving 8 bases between the germline ends. CDR3 size: 12 residues. In its sample, this clone was seen a few times.

The chain joins TRBV5-1 to TRBJ2-1; no clear D. Sequencing was carried out using peripheral blood. The TCR comes from a man in his sixties with acute or convalescent COVID-19. The CDR3 here is CASSLGAGEQFF. For the CDR3, the DNA is TGCGCCAGCAGCTTGGGGGCAGGAGAGCAGTTCTTC.